This T cell receptor beta chain was obtained from a study of a mutant IDH1 vaccine in newly diagnosed glioma. Study-level background: Sex distribution of treated patients was roughly 62% male and roughly 40% female; mean age was around 40 years. The therapy given earlier, which was standard therapy, consisted of radiotherapy, temozolomide, or both, and most of the patients received both. Study-wide results and limits: The vaccine induced immune responses, and these occurred in over 90% of patients. Pseudoprogression looked unconnected to shifts in top peripheral T cell clonotypes.

V gave up 3 bases and J gave up 5 bases, with 14 bases separating them. CDR3 length: 14 amino acids. In germline, CDR1 is GTSNPN, CDR2 SVGIG (reference sequence). Documented time point: baseline, week 1 (first vaccination visit). As to treatment: pre-vaccination baseline after standard-of-care therapy. Concerning this clone: Its matching antigen is unknown.

TCRdb keeps only in-frame clones here, not all; method: immunoSEQ multiplex PCR. This sample has fewer than 20,000 clones, with more than 65% found just once. This TCR was recovered from a middle-aged man with glioma. The V call is TRBV30, the J call TRBJ1-5; a weak D match, TRBD1 (5 bases). Specimen: PBMCs, collected from a glioma patient treated with radiotherapy, temozolomide or both. CDR3 in amino acids: CAWRARDGHQPQHF. CDR3 DNA: TGTGCCTGGAGAGCCCGGGACGGCCATCAGCCCCAGCATTTT.